The 13 T cell receptor beta chains given below trace back to one sample, sequenced in a study of cytomegalovirus exposure and HLA in healthy donors (dated 2017 in TCRdb). The library was made by the immunoSEQ multiplex PCR assay. A mixture of 60 forward primers for TCR Vbeta segments and 13 reverse primers for TCR Jbeta segments was used in the multiplex PCR. TCRdb obtained this table from immuneACCESS and retained in-frame rearrangements with V and J assigned. These tables miss some clones; where compared with another copy, unresolved V genes account for less than half of the shortfall, and the remainder is unexplained. The table for this sample records over 65,000 clones. The leading ten clones occupy 1% to 1.4% of the sample. The sequencing sample was made of PBMCs. All receptors derive from a woman aged 25 to 39 in good health and CMV-seronegative.

On this clone: An end of the junction does not agree with germline; a read error may underlie this. The chain joins TRBV4-1 to TRBJ2-1, with a weak D call TRBD2 (5 bases). This CDR3 has 14 residues. Germline CDR1 is MGHRA and CDR2 is YSYEKL. The CDR3 DNA follows: TGCGCCAGCAGCCTTCTGGTGAGGGCAGGCCTGTTGATCTTC. Translating gives CASSLLVRAGLLIF.

The rearrangement links TRBV7-2 to TRBJ2-7; D is possibly TRBD2 (6 bases). CDR1 SGHTA and CDR2 FQGNSA come from the germline V gene. This CDR3 region has 14 residues. V lost 1 base to trimming and J lost 5 bases, with 12 bases between them. The CDR3 is CASSLDVGRNEQYF. The CDR3 region has the DNA TGTGCCAGCAGCTTAGACGTAGGGAGGAACGAGCAGTACTTC.

CDR3 amino acids: CASRGGAGELFF. Here the CDR3 DNA reads TGTGCCAGCAGGGGAGGGGCCGGGGAGCTGTTTTTT. V and J are TRBV27 and TRBJ2-2; 7 nucleotides match TRBD2. The CDR3 spans 12 residues. J was trimmed by 6 bases and V by 6 bases; bases with no gene match: 1. Germline V gene sequence: CDR1 MNHEY, CDR2 SMNVEV (reference sequence).

J is TRBJ1-1 and V is TRBV6-5, with D perhaps matching TRBD1 (5 bases). CDR3 length: 13 amino acids. V was pared by 6 bases and J by 3 bases, with 11 bases between. In germline, CDR1 is MNHEY, CDR2 SVGAGI. The CDR3 loop is CASSPDSYTEAFF. The CDR3, as DNA: TGTGCCAGCAGCCCAGACAGCTACACTGAAGCTTTCTTT.

The chain links TRBV2 to TRBJ2-5; maybe TRBD1 (5 bases). The closer fit of TRBJ2-7 to the DNA end suggests the J call may be wrong. CDR1 is SNHLY and CDR2 is FYNNEI in the germline V gene. The CDR3 runs to 12 residues. The CDR3 region is CASSLDSYEQYF. CDR3 DNA sequence: TGTGCCAGCAGTCTAGACAGCTACGAGCAGTACTTC.

The rearrangement links TRBV30 to TRBJ2-7; D might be TRBD2 (5 bases). CDR1 is GTSNPN, CDR2 SVGIG, per germline (reference sequence). With 2 bases removed from V and 0 bases from J, the gap between germline ends came to 11 bases. This CDR3 has 14 amino acids. The CDR3 region is CAWSNGDLSYEQYF. The CDR3 bases are TGTGCCTGGAGTAACGGGGATCTCTCCTACGAGCAGTACTTC.

This chain joins TRBV5-1 and TRBJ2-3; D may be TRBD2 (6 bases). The V end lost 0 bases, the J end lost 2 bases, and 10 bases lay between the germline ends. The CDR3 contains 15 residues. CDR1 and CDR2 (germline): SGHRS, YFSETQ. The CDR3, as DNA: TGCGCCAGCAGCTTGGACCGGGGGATCACAGATACGCAGTATTTT. Encoded protein: CASSLDRGITDTQYF.

The chain links TRBV5-6 to TRBJ1-2; possibly TRBD1 for D (6 bases). The CDR3 is made up of 14 amino acids. V dropped 0 bases and J dropped 7 bases, with 13 bases sitting between them. Germline V CDR1 and CDR2: SGHDT, YYEEEE. The CDR3 nucleotides read TGTGCCAGCAGCTTGGTCTCAGGGGTGGCTGGCTACACCTTC. It yields the protein CASSLVSGVAGYTF.

The chain carries TRBV7-6 and TRBJ2-5, with unresolved D. CDR1 SGHVS and CDR2 FNYEAQ come from the germline V gene. The CDR3 has 12 amino acids. V lost 1 base to trimming and J lost 5 bases, with 5 bases between them. The CDR3 is CASSLGYETQYF. CDR3 in DNA: TGTGCCAGCAGCTTAGGCTATGAGACCCAGTACTTC.

Worth noting for this clone: The junction does not match germline at one end; this may be a read error. V usage is TRBV30 and J usage is TRBJ2-1; 14 positions match TRBD2. Germline CDR1 reads GTSNPN; CDR2 reads SVGIG (reference sequence). The CDR3 runs 15 residues. The CDR3, as DNA: TGTGCCGGGAGAGGGACTAGCGGGAGAGTTAATGAGCAGTTCTTC. Protein: CAGRGTSGRVNEQFF. The whole variable domain, remainder taken from reference TRBV30 and TRBJ2-1, is SQTIHQWPATLVQPVGSPLSLECTVEGTSNPNLYWYRQAAGRGLQLLFYSVGIGQISSEVPQNLSASRPQDRQFILSSKKLLLSDSGFYLCAGRGTSGRVNEQFFGPGTRLTVL.

A note on this clone: Relative to the germline gene, one junction end is altered; a read error may explain this. The V and J genes are TRBV2 and TRBJ1-2; 8 positions match TRBD1. Germline V lookup: CDR1 SNHLY, CDR2 FYNNEI. This CDR3 region has 13 residues. DNA for the CDR3: TGTGCCAGCAGTGAAGCCGCCAGGGGGCTACAAATTTTC. Residues: CASSEAARGLQIF.

The V gene is TRBV30, the J gene TRBJ1-4; D gene uncertain. CDR3 size: 13 residues. V lost 3 bases and J lost 8, with 13 bases in between. CDR1 GTSNPN and CDR2 SVGIG come from the germline V gene (reference sequence). The CDR3 DNA reads as TGTGCCTGGAGCCCAGGTCTTGACGAAAAACTGTTTTTT. This sequence encodes CAWSPGLDEKLFF. The full variable domain, completed using reference TRBV30 and TRBJ1-4, is SQTIHQWPATLVQPVGSPLSLECTVEGTSNPNLYWYRQAAGRGLQLLFYSVGIGQISSEVPQNLSASRPQDRQFILSSKKLLLSDSGFYLCAWSPGLDEKLFFGSGTQLSVL.

The chain joins TRBV27 to TRBJ2-7; a possible D gene is TRBD1 (6 bases). CDR3 size: 15 residues. Trimming took 2 bases from V and 6 from J, leaving 17 bases between them. Germline CDR1 is MNHEY and CDR2 is SMNVEV (reference sequence). In DNA form, the CDR3 reads TGTGCCAGCAGTTTAAGTACTGGCAGGGGTCTCGAGCAGTACTTC. Its protein product is CASSLSTGRGLEQYF.